Presented here are 22 T cell receptor beta chains from one specimen sequenced in a study of T cell responses to AZD1222 COVID-19 vaccine. Assay: immunoSEQ multiplex PCR; the TCRdb copy retains only in-frame clones and omits some. The sample shows 100,000 to 140,000 clones, about 93% of them seen only once. The sequenced sample was peripheral blood, obtained 28 days after the second AZD1222 dose. The receptors originated from an adult who received the AZD1222 COVID-19 vaccine.

This chain uses TRBV7-2 with TRBJ1-2; perhaps TRBD1 as D (6 bases). CDR1 and CDR2 from the germline V gene are SGHTA and FQGNSA. The CDR3 contains 13 residues. Between the trimmed V and J ends, which lost 6 bases and 4 bases, there was a span of 12 bases. The CDR3 nucleotides are TGTGCCAGCAGACGGACAGAGAGCTATGGCTACACCTTC. Translating gives CASRRTESYGYTF.

The chain couples TRBV10-1 to TRBJ2-2; 8 bases fit TRBD2. Germline CDR1 is WNHNN and CDR2 is SYGVQD (reference sequence). The CDR3 is 15 amino acids. The trim removed 6 bases at V and 2 bases at J, leaving 5 bases unmatched. The CDR3: CASSELAVNTGELFF. CDR3 nucleotides: TGCGCCAGCAGCGAACTAGCGGTTAACACCGGGGAGCTGTTTTTT.

This chain links TRBV30 with TRBJ2-1, with 9 bases fitting TRBD1. Per the germline V gene, CDR1 is GTSNPN and CDR2 is SVGIG (reference sequence). J gave up 9 bases and V 2 bases, and 2 bases lay outside the gene matches. This CDR3 has 12 amino acids. CDR3 DNA: TGTGCCTGGAGTTGGACAGGGGTTGAGCAGTTCTTC. Its translation is CAWSWTGVEQFF.

The rearrangement links TRBV6-5 to TRBJ1-2; tentatively, D is TRBD1 (5 bases). Germline values: CDR1 MNHEY, CDR2 SVGAGI. V lost 7 bases to trimming and J lost 7 bases, with 13 bases between them. The CDR3 consists of 12 residues. The CDR3 DNA is TGTGCCAGCACCTCAGACAGATCTGGCTACACCTTC. It codes for CASTSDRSGYTF.

The CDR3 DNA follows: TGCGCCAGCAGCTTGGAGGGGACAGGGGGCCGTCCCCACACAGATACGCAGTATTTT. Encoded protein: CASSLEGTGGRPHTDTQYF. The rearrangement uses TRBV5-1 and TRBJ2-3; 12 bases match TRBD1. V lost 0 bases to trimming and J lost 2 bases; unmatched junction nucleotides: 10. Germline V CDR1 and CDR2: SGHRS, YFSETQ. This CDR3 is 19 amino acids long.

The CDR3, as DNA: TGTGCCAGCAGCCATGGGCAGGGGCTGATCTATGGCTACACCTTC. Translated, it gives CASSHGQGLIYGYTF. The rearrangement joins TRBV3-1 (or the pseudogene TRBV3-2) to TRBJ1-2; TRBD1 is a possible D gene (6 bases). The CDR3 runs 15 residues. Germline V gene sequence: CDR1 LGHDT, CDR2 YNNKEL (reference sequence). Between the trimmed V and J ends, which lost 3 bases and 4 bases, there was a span of 15 bases.

The V gene is TRBV27, the J gene TRBJ1-6; D ambiguous. The V end was cut by 3 bases, the J end by 7 bases, with 4 bases between. This CDR3 contains 12 residues. In germline, CDR1 is MNHEY, CDR2 SMNVEV (reference sequence). The CDR3 protein is CASSFGNSPLHF. CDR3 coding DNA: TGTGCCAGCAGTTTCGGGAATTCACCCCTCCACTTT.

The gene calls are TRBV6-1 and TRBJ1-5; D is unresolved. The CDR3 has 16 amino acids. Germline lookup yields CDR1 MNHNS and CDR2 SASEGT. Between the trimmed V and J ends, which lost 2 bases and 1 base, there was a span of 12 bases. DNA for the CDR3: TGTGCCAGCAGTGAATTGGACCCTGGGAGCAATCAGCCCCAGCATTTT. It encodes CASSELDPGSNQPQHF.

This rearrangement joins TRBV19 to TRBJ1-6; D gene unclear. Germline lookup yields CDR1 LNHDA and CDR2 SQIVND (reference sequence). This CDR3 spans 16 amino acids. The V gene lost 5 bases and the J gene lost 0 bases, with 11 bases spanning the gap. CDR3 protein: CASSRIGSSYNSPLHF. As DNA, the CDR3 is TGTGCCAGTAGTCGAATTGGGAGCTCCTATAATTCACCCCTCCACTTT.

The V call is TRBV24-1, the J call TRBJ1-5; perhaps TRBD1 as D (5 bases). Trimming left V 1 base short and J 9 bases short, with 12 bases between. The CDR3 extends over 14 amino acids. CDR1 and CDR2 (germline): KGHDR, SFDVKD. This chain's CDR3 is CATSDFRGVGPQHF. In DNA form, the CDR3 reads TGTGCCACCAGTGATTTCCGGGGGGTAGGGCCCCAGCATTTT.

The chain links TRBV9 to TRBJ1-1; TRBD1 aligns across 7 bases. The CDR3 loop spans 15 amino acids. V lost 4 bases, J lost 0 bases, and 6 bases stayed unmatched. CDR1 is SGDLS and CDR2 is YYNGEE in the germline V gene. CDR3: CASSPGQRMNTEAFF. In DNA form, the CDR3 reads TGTGCCAGCAGCCCGGGACAGCGCATGAACACTGAAGCTTTCTTT.

V gene TRBV27 combines with J gene TRBJ2-7; D could derive from TRBD1 or TRBD2 (5 bases each). CDR1 is MNHEY, CDR2 SMNVEV, per germline (reference sequence). The CDR3 length is 15 residues. With 1 base removed from V and 2 bases from J, the gap between germline ends came to 12 bases. CDR3 sequence reads: CASSLFGRGPYEQYF. Written as DNA, the CDR3 is TGTGCCAGCAGTTTATTTGGACGGGGCCCCTACGAGCAGTACTTC.

V is TRBV7-8 and J is TRBJ1-2; TRBD1 is a possible D gene (5 bases). Trimming left V 2 bases short and J 3 bases short, with 10 bases between. The CDR3 spans 14 residues. The germline CDR1 and CDR2 sequences are SGHVS and FQNEAQ. The CDR3 DNA reads as TGTGCCAGCAGCTTAATGGGACCTGACTATGGCTACACCTTC. This codes for CASSLMGPDYGYTF.

The chain couples TRBV9 to TRBJ2-4; D gene unclear. The CDR3 runs to 16 residues. Germline V lookup: CDR1 SGDLS, CDR2 YYNGEE. Deletions cut 4 bases from V and 0 bases from J, with 14 bases between. DNA of the CDR3: TGTGCCAGCAGCCCCCAGCCGGTATTAGCCAAAAACATTCAGTACTTC. It yields the protein CASSPQPVLAKNIQYF.

The chain employs TRBV11-2 and TRBJ2-2; a weak D match, TRBD2 (5 bases). CDR3 length: 16 amino acids. Trimming left V 0 bases short and J 5 bases short, with 13 bases between. Germline CDR1 is SGHAT and CDR2 is FQNNGV. CDR3 sequence (DNA): TGTGCCAGCAGCTTAGATCCGATCAGGAGGACCGGGGAGCTGTTTTTT. Encoded protein: CASSLDPIRRTGELFF.

This chain links TRBV24-1 with TRBJ2-1, with 10 bases matching TRBD2. The length of the CDR3 is 18 residues. With 0 bases clipped from V and 5 bases from J, the junction kept 9 bases outside the gene matches. Germline assignment: CDR1 KGHDR and CDR2 SFDVKD. DNA for the CDR3: TGTGCCACCAGTGATTTGACGGCTAGCGGGAGATTGGACAATGAGCAGTTCTTC. Its translation is CATSDLTASGRLDNEQFF.

The V gene is TRBV11-2, the J gene TRBJ1-2; D is ambiguous. Between the trimmed V and J ends, which lost 1 base and 4 bases, there was a span of 13 bases. The CDR3 sequence is 15 residues long. Germline values: CDR1 SGHAT, CDR2 FQNNGV. The CDR3 DNA is TGTGCCAGCAGCTTAGTCCAGGCTCCCTCCTATGGCTACACCTTC. Encoded protein: CASSLVQAPSYGYTF.

This chain uses TRBV12-5 with TRBJ2-3, with unresolved D. In germline, CDR1 is LGHNT, CDR2 FRNRAP. The CDR3 covers 14 residues. Deletions cut 2 bases from V and 2 bases from J, with 8 bases between. CDR3 sequence: CASGLNQVTDTQYF. The CDR3 DNA is TGTGCTAGTGGTTTGAACCAGGTCACAGATACGCAGTATTTT.

The rearrangement uses TRBV2 and TRBJ2-1, with 11 nucleotides matching TRBD2. Germline assignment: CDR1 SNHLY and CDR2 FYNNEI. Trimming took 5 bases from V and 7 from J; bases not matched to a gene: 10. The CDR3 is 16 residues long. The DNA of the CDR3 is TGTGCCAGCAGTCACGGACTAGCGGGTGGGTCTAATGAGCAGTTCTTC. It is translated as CASSHGLAGGSNEQFF.

In its sample, this clone was seen once. V gene TRBV9 combines with J gene TRBJ1-3; weak D call: TRBD1 (5 bases). V was pared by 1 base and J by 1 base, with 12 bases between. The CDR3 is 16 amino acids. Germline CDR1 is SGDLS and CDR2 is YYNGEE. The CDR3 bases are TGTGCCAGCAGCGTACAGGGAGGGGTGTCTGGAAACACCATATATTTT. Protein product: CASSVQGGVSGNTIYF.

The rearrangement links TRBV2 to TRBJ2-1, with TRBD2 as a possible D gene (5 bases). This CDR3 has 15 residues. Germline V gene sequence: CDR1 SNHLY, CDR2 FYNNEI. Trimming stripped 3 bases from V and 0 bases from J, with 9 bases between. CDR3 loop: CASSERAPSYNEQFF. For the CDR3, the DNA is TGTGCCAGCAGTGAGCGGGCCCCCTCCTACAATGAGCAGTTCTTC.

As to this clone: The junction shows a germline mismatch at one end, possibly a read error. The rearrangement uses TRBV3-1 (or the pseudogene TRBV3-2) and TRBJ2-5; 8 nucleotides align to TRBD2. There are 12 residues in the CDR3. Per germline, CDR1 LGHDT and CDR2 YNNKEL (reference sequence). The CDR3 loop is CASSQGSGGVNF. The DNA of the CDR3 is TGTGCCAGCAGCCAAGGGAGCGGGGGCGTCAACTTC.